This is a list of T cell receptor beta chains from one sample in a study of blood T cell repertoires in COVID-19. The table came from immunoSEQ multiplex PCR; TCRdb's copy has only in-frame clones and leaves some out. The sample has 100,000 to 140,000 clones; more than 70% are singletons. The specimen was peripheral blood. These receptors were obtained from a human donor in a cohort sampled during active COVID-19. The CDR3 runs from the conserved cysteine through the conserved F or W. The D gene is left open where the match is weak. Clone size, where shown, is once, few, many, or a class for clones that have expanded.

v_gene: TRBV6-1; d_gene: TRBD1; j_gene: TRBJ1-1; abundance: NA; CDR3nt: TGTGCCAGCAGTGAATCACAGGGGAGGAGGGCTTTCTTT; CDR3aa: CASSESQGRRAFF
v_gene: TRBV10-3; d_gene: NA; j_gene: TRBJ2-3; abundance: NA; CDR3nt: TGTGCCATCAGTGAAGGACTGATCACAGATACGCAGTATTTT; CDR3aa: CAISEGLITDTQYF
v_gene: TRBV18; d_gene: TRBD1; j_gene: TRBJ2-7; abundance: NA; CDR3nt: TGTGCCAGCTCACCACCAGGACAGGTCTGGGAGCAGTACTTC; CDR3aa: CASSPPGQVWEQYF
v_gene: TRBV4-2; d_gene: TRBD2; j_gene: TRBJ2-4; abundance: NA; CDR3nt: TGTGCCAGCAGCCAAGTGGGGACTAGCGGGAGTATTGCCAAAAACATTCAGTACTTC; CDR3aa: CASSQVGTSGSIAKNIQYF
v_gene: TRBV7-9; d_gene: TRBD2; j_gene: TRBJ2-1; abundance: NA; CDR3nt: TGTGCCAGCAGCTCACTAGCGGGAGTAGGAGGGAAATACAATGAGCAGTTCTTC; CDR3aa: CASSSLAGVGGKYNEQFF
v_gene: TRBV3-1/TRBV3-2; d_gene: TRBD2; j_gene: TRBJ2-1; abundance: NA; CDR3nt: TGTGCCAGCAGCCAAGGGGTAGCGGGAGCAAAGCCCTACAATGAGCAGTTCTTC; CDR3aa: CASSQGVAGAKPYNEQFF
v_gene: TRBV27; d_gene: TRBD2; j_gene: TRBJ2-1; abundance: many; CDR3nt: TGTGCCAGCTCACGGGGGGGTGGCTCCTACAATGAGCAGTTCTTC; CDR3aa: CASSRGGGSYNEQFF
v_gene: TRBV19; d_gene: NA; j_gene: TRBJ2-4; abundance: NA; CDR3nt: TGTGCCAGTAGTTCCTTACAGGACGGCTTTCAGTACTTC; CDR3aa: CASSSLQDGFQYF
v_gene: TRBV3-1/TRBV3-2; d_gene: TRBD2; j_gene: TRBJ2-5; abundance: NA; CDR3nt: TGTGCCAGCACCTCCACCTGGGGGGGGACCCAGTACTTC; CDR3aa: CASTSTWGGTQYF
v_gene: TRBV14; d_gene: TRBD2; j_gene: TRBJ2-5; abundance: NA; CDR3nt: TGTGCCAGCAGCCTAGCGGGGGATGTCCGGGAGACCCAGTACTTC; CDR3aa: CASSLAGDVRETQYF
v_gene: TRBV6-4; d_gene: NA; j_gene: TRBJ1-1; abundance: NA; CDR3nt: TGTGCCAGCAGTGACGGGAGTGAAGCTTTCTTT; CDR3aa: CASSDGSEAFF
v_gene: TRBV7-2; d_gene: TRBD1; j_gene: TRBJ1-2; abundance: NA; CDR3nt: TGTGCCAGCAGCACAGGGGGCGGCTATGGCTACACCTTC; CDR3aa: CASSTGGGYGYTF
v_gene: TRBV4-1; d_gene: NA; j_gene: TRBJ2-2; abundance: NA; CDR3nt: TGCGCCAGCAGCCATTTATACGGTCCCGGGGAGCTGTTTTTT; CDR3aa: CASSHLYGPGELFF
v_gene: TRBV12-3/TRBV12-4; d_gene: NA; j_gene: TRBJ2-3; abundance: NA; CDR3nt: TGTGCCAGCAGTTCCAGGGTAAGGACGCAGTATTTT; CDR3aa: CASSSRVRTQYF
v_gene: TRBV3-1/TRBV3-2; d_gene: TRBD2; j_gene: TRBJ2-1; abundance: NA; CDR3nt: TGTGCCAGCAGCCAAGCGGGACTAGCGGGAGGGCCCTACAATGAGCAGTTCTTC; CDR3aa: CASSQAGLAGGPYNEQFF
v_gene: TRBV30; d_gene: NA; j_gene: TRBJ1-2; abundance: few; CDR3nt: TGTGCCTGGCGCGAGTCGGCAGGGGCGCAGGGTTTTTGGGGCTACACCTTC; CDR3aa: CAWRESAGAQGFWGYTF
v_gene: TRBV7-2; d_gene: NA; j_gene: TRBJ2-1; abundance: NA; CDR3nt: TGTGCCAGCAGCTTATCCTACCTCAATGAGCAGTTCTTC; CDR3aa: CASSLSYLNEQFF
v_gene: TRBV7-2; d_gene: NA; j_gene: TRBJ1-1; abundance: NA; CDR3nt: TGTGCCAGCAGCTTAGTGGCCAGGGAGGGAACTGAAGCTTTCTTT; CDR3aa: CASSLVAREGTEAFF
v_gene: TRBV25-1; d_gene: TRBD2; j_gene: TRBJ2-7; abundance: NA; CDR3nt: TGTGCCAGCAGTGAATCCCTACTAGCGGTAAGCTCCTACGAGCAGTACTTC; CDR3aa: CASSESLLAVSSYEQYF
v_gene: TRBV5-6; d_gene: NA; j_gene: TRBJ1-6; abundance: NA; CDR3nt: TGTGCCAGCAGCTTGGACAGGGTTATCTCACCCCTCCACTTT; CDR3aa: CASSLDRVISPLHF